This TCR beta chain was obtained from a study of cytomegalovirus exposure and HLA in healthy donors. Healthy bone marrow donors supplied every sample. Turning to this clone: The antigen remains undetermined.

With 7 bases clipped from V and 4 bases from J, the junction kept 8 bases outside the gene matches. The CDR3 has 15 amino acids. Germline V gene lookup returns CDR1 LNHDA and CDR2 SQIVND (reference sequence). General observations from the study: Clonal expansion, a later analysis showed, was greater in HLA-associated TCR beta chains than in equally common others.

60 Vbeta and 13 Jbeta primers were used in PCR. Repertoires were generated with immunoSEQ multiplex PCR, while TCRdb's copy carries only in-frame clones and drops some. In the table there are 130,000 to 150,000 clones, over 60% of which are singletons. This chain joins TRBV19 and TRBJ1-5; TRBD1 matches 9 bases. This receptor was identified in a man aged 35 to 55 in good health and CMV-seropositive. What was sequenced was PBMCs. In nucleotides, the CDR3 is TGTGCCAGTATCCTGGGACAGGGACAAAATCAGCCCCAGCATTTT. Its protein is CASILGQGQNQPQHF.